This TCR beta chain was sequenced during a study of regulatory T cells in long-lasting Graves disease. Many counts were recorded for this clonotype. Its specificity is not known. This CDR3 spans 16 amino acids. Germline V gene lookup returns CDR1 MDHEN and CDR2 SYDVKM. The germline V and J ends were trimmed by 7 bases and 2 bases, with 18 bases remaining between them. Noted time point: newly diagnosed GD, antithyroid drugs for less than 3 months. PBMC RNA served as the TCR library source. General study findings and limits: Shared public clonotypes totalled fewer than 3,000 in persistent patients, compared with just under 1,000 in new patients. Newly diagnosed Graves' patients had higher TCR diversity than persistent ones.

HTBI primers from iRepertoire and Arm-PCR of CDR3 regions yielded the TCR beta libraries. TCRdb reanalysed the multiplex PCR reads using MiXCR and keeps one entry per CDR3 protein. Of hundreds of thousands of distinct CDR3 sequences listed, 15% to 20% are singletons. This same sample was also taken into another study, of T cells in Graves' hyperthyroidism and ophthalmopathy. That investigation notes: The study used the HTBI primer set for a first-round RT-PCR of the TCR CDR3. A model built on 13 V-J features separated ophthalmopathy from stable hyperthyroidism.

The specimen was peripheral blood mononuclear cells (PBMCs), collected at new diagnosis, from a patient treated with antithyroid drugs. The receptor's source is a woman between 25 and 40 years old with Graves disease. The genes are TRBV28 and TRBJ2-1, with D possibly matching TRBD2 (5 bases). The CDR3 DNA is TGTGCCAGCAACGAGATCAGCGGACCAACCTACAATGAGCAGTTCTTC. Its protein is CASNEISGPTYNEQFF.